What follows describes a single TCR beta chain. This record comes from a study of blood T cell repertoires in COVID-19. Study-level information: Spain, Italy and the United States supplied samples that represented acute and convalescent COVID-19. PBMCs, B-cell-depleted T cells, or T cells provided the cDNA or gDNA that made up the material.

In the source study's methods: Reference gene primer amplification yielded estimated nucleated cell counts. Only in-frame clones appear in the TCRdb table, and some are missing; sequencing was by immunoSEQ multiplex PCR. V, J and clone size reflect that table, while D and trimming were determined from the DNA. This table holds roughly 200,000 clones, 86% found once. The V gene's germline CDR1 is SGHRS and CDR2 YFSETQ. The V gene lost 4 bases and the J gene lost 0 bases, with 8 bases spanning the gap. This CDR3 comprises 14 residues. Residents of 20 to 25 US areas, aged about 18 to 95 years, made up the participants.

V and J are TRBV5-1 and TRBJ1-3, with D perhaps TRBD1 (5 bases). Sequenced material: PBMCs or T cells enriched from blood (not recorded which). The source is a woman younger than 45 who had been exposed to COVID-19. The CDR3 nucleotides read TGCGCCAGCAGCACGGGGGGCTCTGGAAACACCATATATTTT. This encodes CASSTGGSGNTIYF.